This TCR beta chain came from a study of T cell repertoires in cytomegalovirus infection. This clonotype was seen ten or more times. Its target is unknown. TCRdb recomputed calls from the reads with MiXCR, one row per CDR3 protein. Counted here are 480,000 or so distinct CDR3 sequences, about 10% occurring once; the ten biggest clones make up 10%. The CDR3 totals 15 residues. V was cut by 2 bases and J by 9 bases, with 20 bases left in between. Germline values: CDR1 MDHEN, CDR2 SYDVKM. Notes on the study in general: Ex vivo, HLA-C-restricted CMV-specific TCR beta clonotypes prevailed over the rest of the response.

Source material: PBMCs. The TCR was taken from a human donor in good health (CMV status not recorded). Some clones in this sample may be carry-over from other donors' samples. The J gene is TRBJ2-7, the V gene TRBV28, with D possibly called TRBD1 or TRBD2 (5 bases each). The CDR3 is CASSLRGRPWHGQYF. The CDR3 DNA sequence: TGTGCCAGCAGTTTACGGGGCAGGCCTTGGCACGGGCAGTACTTC.